These 10 T cell receptor beta chains came from one sample sequenced in a study of identical twins. From the 5' RACE reads, TCRdb called clonotypes with MiXCR, one entry per CDR3 protein. The repertoire has around 250,000 distinct CDR3 sequences, roughly an eighth of them found once; the top ten carry 4% to 5%. A further study also used this sample, focusing on yellow fever vaccine responses in identical twins.

Material for sequencing was memory (CD45RO+) T cells sorted from blood. These receptors originate from a woman younger than 30 in good health.

This clonotype was found a few times. V and J are TRBV10-1 and TRBJ2-2; TRBD2 agrees at 9 bases. V gave up 3 bases and J gave up 0 bases; unmatched junction bases: 5. This CDR3 has 17 residues. Germline assignment: CDR1 WNHNN and CDR2 SYGVQD (reference sequence). Here the CDR3 reads CASSDGLAGSNTGELFF. CDR3 bases: TGCGCCAGCAGTGACGGCCTAGCGGGGTCGAACACCGGGGAGCTGTTTTTT.

This sequence joins TRBV11-1 and TRBJ2-7; unclear D gene. Germline CDR1 is SGHAT and CDR2 is FQDESV (reference sequence). V shed 2 bases and J shed 3 bases, with 20 bases lying between them. The CDR3 consists of 17 residues. In nucleotides, the CDR3 is TGTGCCAGCAGCTTAAGGGCGCTCTCTTGGGCCCGCTACGAGCAGTACTTC. Translated: CASSLRALSWARYEQYF.

V usage is TRBV7-2 and J usage is TRBJ2-1; the match to TRBD1 covers 10 bases. Germline V CDR1 and CDR2: SGHTA, FQGNSA. The length of the CDR3 is 15 residues. V was pared by 1 base and J by 12 bases, with 9 bases of the junction left unmatched. DNA of the CDR3: TGTGCCAGCAGCTTAGACGCGGGACAGGGGAAGGGGCAGTTCTTC. Its translation: CASSLDAGQGKGQFF.

In this sample, this clonotype turned up a few times. This chain connects TRBV20-1 to TRBJ2-7, with 7 positions matching TRBD2. Germline CDR1 and CDR2: DFQATT and SNEGSKA (reference sequence). V lost 0 bases, J lost 0 bases, and 14 bases stayed unmatched. The CDR3 loop spans 18 amino acids. CDR3 nucleotides: TGCAGTGCTAGAGATGGGGGAGGGTTGGGACTCAGCTCCTACGAGCAGTACTTC. Translation: CSARDGGGLGLSSYEQYF.

This clonotype was detected many times. J is TRBJ2-7 and V is TRBV20-1; D is ambiguous. V was trimmed by 6 bases and J by 2 bases, leaving 11 bases between them. The length of the CDR3 is 12 residues. Germline CDR1 is DFQATT and CDR2 is SNEGSKA (reference sequence). The CDR3 DNA follows: TGCAGTGCCCAAGGACCTACCTACGAGCAGTACTTC. Amino acids: CSAQGPTYEQYF.

The chain links TRBV20-1 to TRBJ2-3; D possibly corresponds to TRBD2 (5 bases). CDR1 DFQATT and CDR2 SNEGSKA come from the germline V gene (reference sequence). This CDR3 contains 11 residues. CDR3 sequence (DNA): TGCAGCCCTAGCCGGACAGATACGCAGTATTTT. Translating it yields CSPSRTDTQYF.

This clonotype was counted between two and nine times. The chain has TRBV3-1 and TRBJ2-4; tentative D call: TRBD1 (6 bases). The length of the CDR3 is 16 residues. Trimming left V 0 bases short and J 2 bases short, with 11 bases between. Germline V gene sequence: CDR1 LGHDT, CDR2 YNNKEL (reference sequence). CDR3 amino acids: CASSQDSGDPKNIQYF. The CDR3 region has the DNA TGTGCCAGCAGCCAAGATTCAGGGGACCCCAAAAACATTCAGTACTTC.

This clonotype has ten or more counts. CDR3 sequence reads: CASSRGRLAGPYEQYF. The CDR3 DNA sequence: TGCGCCAGCAGCCGGGGCCGACTAGCGGGACCCTACGAGCAGTACTTC. The chain is built from TRBV4-3 and TRBJ2-7, with TRBD2 matching 11 bases. The ends lost 4 bases at V and 2 bases at J; junction bases unmatched: 7. Germline V CDR1 and CDR2: LGHNA, YSLEER. The CDR3 contains 16 residues.

This clonotype was recorded a few times. V is TRBV30 and J is TRBJ2-5; tentative D call: TRBD2 (6 bases). This CDR3 spans 14 amino acids. The germline V gene encodes CDR1 GTSNPN and CDR2 SVGIG (reference sequence). V shed 2 bases and J shed 4 bases, with 14 bases lying between them. CDR3 region: CAWSSGSKGETQYF. CDR3 DNA: TGTGCCTGGAGTAGCGGGTCCAAAGGAGAGACCCAGTACTTC.

This clonotype came up a few times. The chain has TRBV11-1 and TRBJ2-1, with D perhaps assigned TRBD1 or TRBD2 (7 bases each). Trimming took off 5 bases at V and 3 bases at J, with 14 bases between the two ends. The CDR3 has 15 amino acids. Germline values: CDR1 SGHAT, CDR2 FQDESV (reference sequence). The CDR3 spells CASSKTGRVYNEQFF. For the CDR3, the DNA is TGTGCCAGCAGCAAGACAGGGAGGGTCTACAATGAGCAGTTCTTC.